Below are 24 T cell receptor beta chains sequenced from a single sample in a study of beta chain features in type 1 diabetes. Expressed TCRB transcripts were sequenced after all isolated RNA was converted to cDNA. Sequenced by immunoSEQ multiplex PCR; TCRdb stores in-frame clones only, minus some. The table has 850,000 to 900,000 clones, 15% to 20% seen once. Source material: naive CD4+ T cells from blood. The receptors originated from a woman aged 18-29 years in good health.

V and J are TRBV28 and TRBJ1-5, with 8 bases fitting TRBD1. This CDR3 is 15 amino acids long. The germline gives CDR1 MDHEN, CDR2 SYDVKM. J was trimmed by 2 bases and V by 6 bases; bases with no gene match: 6. CDR3 nucleotide sequence: TGTGCCAGCAGACAGGGGGGGGATGGCAATCAGCCCCAGCATTTT. This gives the protein CASRQGGDGNQPQHF.

The chain joins TRBV11-2 to TRBJ2-3; 7 nucleotides line up with TRBD1. CDR1 and CDR2 from the germline V gene are SGHAT and FQNNGV. This CDR3 comprises 17 residues. Germline trimming cut 5 bases from V and 3 bases from J; bases unmatched to any gene: 14. CDR3 sequence (DNA): TGTGCCAGCAGCCCCAAAATGAGAGACAGGGCTACAGATACGCAGTATTTT. Translating it yields CASSPKMRDRATDTQYF.

There are a few counts of this clone. The rearrangement links TRBV19 to TRBJ1-1; TRBD1 is a possible D gene (5 bases). The CDR3 is made up of 12 amino acids. With 6 bases removed from V and 4 bases from J, the gap between germline ends came to 9 bases. The germline CDR1 and CDR2 sequences are LNHDA and SQIVND (reference sequence). The CDR3 DNA follows: TGTGCCAGTAGAGGACATTCCACTGAAGCTTTCTTT. Encoded protein: CASRGHSTEAFF.

This clone was detected a few times. V and J are TRBV2 and TRBJ2-1, with 9 positions matching TRBD1. Trimming at V came to 2 bases and at J to 2 bases, leaving 4 bases not matched to a gene. Looked up from germline, CDR1 is SNHLY and CDR2 is FYNNEI. The CDR3 contains 16 residues. The CDR3 nucleotides read TGTGCCAGCAGTGAAAGGGACAGGGTTACCTACAATGAGCAGTTCTTC. It is translated as CASSERDRVTYNEQFF.

V usage is TRBV10-3 and J usage is TRBJ1-5; the match to TRBD1 covers 7 bases. The CDR3 totals 14 residues. The ends lost 5 bases at V and 7 bases at J; junction bases unmatched: 8. Germline CDR1 reads ENHRY; CDR2 reads SYGVKD. The CDR3 DNA sequence: TGTGCCATCAGTCCCGACAGGGCGTTGCAGCCCCAGCATTTT. Protein product: CAISPDRALQPQHF.

The chain couples TRBV5-6 to TRBJ2-6; D unclear. The germline V gene encodes CDR1 SGHDT and CDR2 YYEEEE. The CDR3 runs 18 residues. V lost 4 bases and J 1 base, leaving 18 bases between the germline ends. The CDR3 region has the DNA TGTGCCAGCAGCCCCCCTCGTTTTGGGGATTCTGGGGCCAACGTCCTGACTTTC. It codes for CASSPPRFGDSGANVLTF.

V is TRBV19 and J is TRBJ1-1, with D perhaps matching TRBD1 (5 bases). This CDR3 contains 14 residues. Germline CDR1 is LNHDA and CDR2 is SQIVND (reference sequence). V shed 7 bases and J shed 1 base, with 13 bases lying between them. The CDR3 is CASNRGATNTEAFF. Here the CDR3 DNA reads TGTGCCAGTAACCGAGGGGCGACGAACACTGAAGCTTTCTTT.

This clone showed up just a few times. CDR3 region: CASSDIDETQYF. The CDR3 DNA reads TGTGCCAGCAGTGACATTGACGAGACCCAGTACTTC. The J gene is TRBJ2-5, the V gene TRBV2; D is unresolved. This CDR3 comprises 12 residues. Trimming took off 3 bases at V and 5 bases at J, with 7 bases between the two ends. Germline values: CDR1 SNHLY, CDR2 FYNNEI.

This clone has more than one count but fewer than ten. The sample carries other DNA sequences with the same CDR3. This chain links TRBV20-1 with TRBJ1-5; weak D call: TRBD1 (5 bases). V lost 5 bases to trimming and J lost 5 bases, with 7 bases between them. Germline V CDR1 and CDR2: DFQATT, SNEGSKA (reference sequence). The CDR3 spans 11 residues. The CDR3 DNA reads TGCAGTGCTGGAGGGGATCAGCCCCAGCATTTT. Protein product: CSAGGDQPQHF.

This chain joins TRBV7-3 and TRBJ2-2, with TRBD2 identical over 8 bases. Losses at the gene ends were 5 bases for V and 7 bases for J; bases not matched to a gene: 6. Germline lookup yields CDR1 SGHTA and CDR2 FQGTGA. CDR3 length: 14 residues. This CDR3 is CASSMGLGIGELFF. The CDR3 DNA sequence: TGTGCCAGCAGCATGGGACTAGGCATCGGGGAGCTGTTTTTT.

This clone was counted a few times. The rearrangement links TRBV5-4 to TRBJ2-1; 7 bases fit TRBD1. The junction had 8 bases not matched to a gene; V was cut back by 4 bases and J by 4 bases. The CDR3 loop spans 15 amino acids. CDR1 and CDR2 from the germline V gene are SGHNT and YYREEE (reference sequence). The CDR3 nucleotides are TGTGCCAGCAGCCCACAGGGGCCGTCATACAATGAGCAGTTCTTC. Protein product: CASSPQGPSYNEQFF.

This clone was observed a handful of times. The same CDR3 also results from other DNA sequences found in this sample. J is TRBJ2-7 and V is TRBV28; possibly TRBD1 for D (6 bases). Trimming removed 6 bases from V and 4 bases from J, with 10 bases in between. Looked up from germline, CDR1 is MDHEN and CDR2 is SYDVKM. This CDR3 is built from 12 residues. For the CDR3, the DNA is TGTGCCAGCAGGGACAGAGGGTACGAGCAGTACTTC. Translating it yields CASRDRGYEQYF.

The chain combines TRBV11-1 with TRBJ2-4; a possible D gene is TRBD2 (6 bases). This CDR3 spans 13 amino acids. V was shortened by 6 bases and J by 4 bases, with 10 bases between the two germline ends. Per the germline V gene, CDR1 is SGHAT and CDR2 is FQDESV (reference sequence). CDR3 nucleotide sequence: TGTGCCAGCAGTCCAGGGAGGAAAAACATTCAGTACTTC. It specifies CASSPGRKNIQYF.

This chain links TRBV28 with TRBJ2-1; D uncertain. The CDR3 extends over 15 amino acids. V dropped 3 bases and J dropped 13 bases, with 22 bases sitting between them. The germline CDR1 and CDR2 sequences are MDHEN and SYDVKM. The CDR3 here is CASSFRVKHTGDQFF. CDR3 nucleotide sequence: TGTGCCAGCAGTTTCCGGGTCAAACATACGGGTGATCAGTTCTTC. Variable domain in full (rest from reference TRBV28 and TRBJ2-1): DVKVTQSSRYLVKRTGEKVFLECVQDMDHENMFWYRQDPGLGLRLIYFSYDVKMKEKGDIPEGYSVSREKKERFSLILESASTNQTSMYLCASSFRVKHTGDQFFGPGTRLTVL.

The V gene is TRBV5-6, the J gene TRBJ1-1; 9 nucleotides match TRBD1. This CDR3 has 15 residues. Germline V gene sequence: CDR1 SGHDT, CDR2 YYEEEE. The ends lost 5 bases at V and 3 bases at J; junction bases unmatched: 8. CDR3 amino acids: CASRGTGLWDTEAFF. The DNA of the CDR3 is TGTGCCAGCAGGGGGACAGGGTTATGGGACACTGAAGCTTTCTTT.

The table lists this clone with a few counts. The chain has TRBV7-9 and TRBJ1-2; D is uncertain. The CDR3 is 11 amino acids. The germline V and J ends were trimmed by 5 bases and 5 bases, with 6 bases remaining between them. Germline-derived CDR1 and CDR2 are SEHNR and FQNEAQ (reference sequence). The CDR3 DNA is TGTGCCAGCAGCCAAGGTTATGGCTACACCTTC. It yields the protein CASSQGYGYTF.

The chain links TRBV2 to TRBJ1-2; 7 nucleotides match TRBD1. V was pared by 6 bases and J by 4 bases, with 14 bases of the junction left unmatched. Germline lookup yields CDR1 SNHLY and CDR2 FYNNEI. The CDR3 consists of 16 residues. CDR3 nucleotide sequence: TGTGCCAGCAGGAAAGGGGGACAGACAGGCCGCTATGGCTACACCTTC. Amino acid sequence: CASRKGGQTGRYGYTF.

This clone was observed a handful of times. The rearrangement uses TRBV18 and TRBJ1-2; no definite D call. The CDR3 is 12 amino acids. V was trimmed by 3 bases and J by 8 bases, leaving 10 bases between them. Per the germline V gene, CDR1 is KGHSH and CDR2 is LQKENI. CDR3 DNA sequence: TGTGCCAGCTCACCGGGCTTCGTCGGCTACACCTTC. Amino acid sequence: CASSPGFVGYTF.

This clone was counted between two and nine times. V gene TRBV5-1 combines with J gene TRBJ2-2, with 8 bases aligning to TRBD2. Trimming removed 1 base from V and 3 bases from J; junction bases left unmatched: 5. The V gene's germline CDR1 is SGHRS and CDR2 YFSETQ. The CDR3 totals 16 residues. The CDR3 nucleotides are TGCGCCAGCAGCTTGAGCGGGAGCCCCGACACCGGGGAGCTGTTTTTT. Its protein is CASSLSGSPDTGELFF.

A few counts support this clone. The V gene is TRBV5-1, the J gene TRBJ2-6; D not certain. V was trimmed by 1 base and J by 2 bases, leaving 7 bases between them. Germline V gene data show CDR1 as SGHRS and CDR2 as YFSETQ. The CDR3 loop spans 15 amino acids. The CDR3 nucleotides are TGCGCCAGCAGCTTGATCGGAGCTGGGGCCAACGTCCTGACTTTC. It is translated as CASSLIGAGANVLTF.

This clone was recorded once. V is TRBV5-6 and J is TRBJ1-2, with a possible D match to TRBD1 (5 bases). This CDR3 comprises 15 residues. Looked up from germline, CDR1 is SGHDT and CDR2 is YYEEEE. V dropped 4 bases and J dropped 0 bases, with 13 bases sitting between them. This CDR3 is CASSPGRFTNYGYTF. CDR3 sequence (DNA): TGTGCCAGCAGCCCGGGGCGCTTTACTAACTATGGCTACACCTTC.

The rearrangement links TRBV10-3 to TRBJ2-7; D remains unclear. Germline CDR1 ENHRY, CDR2 SYGVKD. The CDR3 loop spans 11 amino acids. Deletions cut 4 bases from V and 3 bases from J, with 4 bases between. CDR3 coding DNA: TGTGCCATCAGTGTTAACTACGAGCAGTACTTC. This sequence encodes CAISVNYEQYF.

The V and J genes are TRBV5-5 and TRBJ1-2, with 9 bases that match TRBD1. The CDR3 runs 15 residues. Germline CDR1 reads SGHKS; CDR2 reads YYEKEE (reference sequence). Unmatched junction bases numbered 5, after V lost 3 bases and J lost 2 bases. CDR3 bases: TGTGCCAGCAGCTCAAGGGACAGGGCCAACTATGGCTACACCTTC. Translation: CASSSRDRANYGYTF.

This clone was detected only a few times. The chain uses TRBV7-2 and TRBJ2-7; TRBD2 might be the D (6 bases). V gave up 1 base and J gave up 2 bases, with 9 bases separating them. This CDR3 is built from 14 residues. Germline CDR1 and CDR2: SGHTA and FQGNSA. In nucleotides, the CDR3 is TGTGCCAGCAGCTTAGTTAGCGGTACCTACGAGCAGTACTTC. Amino acid sequence: CASSLVSGTYEQYF.